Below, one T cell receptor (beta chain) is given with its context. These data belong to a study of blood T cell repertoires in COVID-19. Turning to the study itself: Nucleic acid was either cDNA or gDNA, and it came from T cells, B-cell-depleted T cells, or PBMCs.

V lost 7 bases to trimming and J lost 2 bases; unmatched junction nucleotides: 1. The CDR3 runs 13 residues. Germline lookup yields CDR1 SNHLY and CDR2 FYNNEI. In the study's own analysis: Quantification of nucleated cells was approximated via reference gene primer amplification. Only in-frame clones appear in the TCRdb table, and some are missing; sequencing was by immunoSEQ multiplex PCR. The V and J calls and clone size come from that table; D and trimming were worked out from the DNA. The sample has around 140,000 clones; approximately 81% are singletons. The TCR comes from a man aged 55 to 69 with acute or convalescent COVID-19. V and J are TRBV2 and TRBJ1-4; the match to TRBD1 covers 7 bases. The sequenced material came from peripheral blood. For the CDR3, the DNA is TGTGCCAGCAACAGGGGTACTAATGAAAAACTGTTTTTT. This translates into CASNRGTNEKLFF.